A single sample is the source of the 23 T cell receptor beta chains below, sequenced in a study of CD8+ T cells in alopecia areata. Sequencing relied on a cDNA template that was reverse transcribed from extracted RNA. Assay: immunoSEQ multiplex PCR; the TCRdb copy retains only in-frame clones and omits some. The data show about 190,000 clones, less than 70% seen once. Regarding treatment: oral pan-JAK inhibitor, 5-10 mg twice daily. The sample consisted of CD4+ T cells sorted from blood, taken at roughly week 49, from a patient treated with tofacitinib. These receptors were collected from a human donor with alopecia areata.

The CDR3 sequence is CSVVEFDEQYF. The DNA for the CDR3 is TGCAGCGTTGTCGAGTTCGACGAGCAGTACTTC. The rearrangement uses TRBV29-1 and TRBJ2-7; D remains unclear. Germline CDR1 is SQVTM and CDR2 is ANQGSEA. Deletions cut 4 bases from V and 5 bases from J, with 9 bases between. The CDR3 loop spans 11 amino acids.

The CDR3: CASSQAGRDSPLHF. In DNA, the CDR3 is TGCGCCAGCAGCCAAGCAGGGAGGGATTCACCCCTCCACTTT. The chain links TRBV4-3 to TRBJ1-6, with a weak D call TRBD1 (5 bases). The CDR3 has 14 residues. V was shortened by 1 base and J by 8 bases, with 9 bases between the two germline ends. Per the germline V gene, CDR1 is LGHNA and CDR2 is YSLEER.

The rearrangement uses TRBV29-1 and TRBJ2-3, with D hard to call. From germline, CDR1 is SQVTM and CDR2 ANQGSEA. The V gene lost 4 bases and the J gene lost 0 bases, with 11 bases spanning the gap. The CDR3 loop spans 14 amino acids. The CDR3 loop is CSVVAFTSTDTQYF. The CDR3 nucleotides are TGCAGCGTTGTGGCCTTCACTAGCACAGATACGCAGTATTTT.

This clone was observed a handful of times. This chain connects TRBV2 to TRBJ2-4; D possibly corresponds to TRBD2 (5 bases). V shed 6 bases and J shed 0 bases, with 9 bases lying between them. This CDR3 has 14 residues. CDR1 is SNHLY and CDR2 is FYNNEI in the germline V gene. CDR3 protein: CASRSGLAKNIQYF. The CDR3 region has the DNA TGTGCCAGCAGAAGCGGACTAGCCAAAAACATTCAGTACTTC.

This chain links TRBV9 with TRBJ2-7, with D maybe TRBD2 (5 bases). CDR1 and CDR2 from the germline V gene are SGDLS and YYNGEE. V shed 4 bases and J shed 3 bases, with 14 bases lying between them. CDR3 length: 14 amino acids. DNA for the CDR3: TGTGCCAGCAGCCTTGACAAGGGAGACTACGAGCAGTACTTC. Its translation: CASSLDKGDYEQYF.

V gene TRBV6-1 combines with J gene TRBJ2-4, with 9 bases matching TRBD1. Looked up from germline, CDR1 is MNHNS and CDR2 is SASEGT. V shed 3 bases and J 6 bases; nucleotides not matched to a gene: 6. This CDR3 spans 15 amino acids. The CDR3 DNA sequence: TGTGCCAGCAGTGACAGTCCGGGACAGGGAAACATTCAGTACTTC. Its protein is CASSDSPGQGNIQYF.

The chain uses TRBV6-1 and TRBJ1-1; the D gene is possibly TRBD1 (6 bases). Germline CDR1 reads MNHNS; CDR2 reads SASEGT. The CDR3 has 13 residues. Trimming removed 8 bases at V and 0 bases at J, with 10 bases between. In nucleotides, the CDR3 is TGTGCCAGCTCTGGGACACTGAACACTGAAGCTTTCTTT. This codes for CASSGTLNTEAFF.

The gene calls are TRBV2 and TRBJ2-3, with 10 bases fitting TRBD2. With V trimmed by 4 bases and J by 1 base, 2 bases remained unmatched. The germline CDR1 and CDR2 sequences are SNHLY and FYNNEI. The CDR3 covers 15 residues. The CDR3 protein is CASSVLAGGTDTQYF. The CDR3 coding sequence is TGTGCCAGCAGTGTTCTAGCGGGGGGCACAGATACGCAGTATTTT.

This rearrangement joins TRBV7-3 to TRBJ2-5; 10 nucleotides agree with TRBD2. The germline V gene has CDR1 SGHTA and CDR2 FQGTGA. There are 15 residues in the CDR3. The junction had 7 bases not matched to a gene; V was cut back by 5 bases and J by 4 bases. The CDR3 DNA reads as TGTGCCAGCAGCCCTAGCGGGGGAGGAGGAGAGACCCAGTACTTC. Translation gives CASSPSGGGGETQYF.

The chain links TRBV27 to TRBJ1-1; a possible D gene is TRBD1 (5 bases). The CDR3 runs 13 residues. In germline, CDR1 is MNHEY, CDR2 SMNVEV (reference sequence). Trimming shortened V by 9 bases and J by 5 bases, and 16 bases separated the two germline ends. CDR3 in DNA: TGTGCCAGTTCCGAGGGGCGGTTGACTGAAGCTTTCTTT. Its translation is CASSEGRLTEAFF.

This chain links TRBV20-1 with TRBJ2-5; D is unresolved. V lost 3 bases to trimming and J lost 5 bases, with 7 bases between them. The CDR3 consists of 11 residues. In germline, CDR1 is DFQATT, CDR2 SNEGSKA (reference sequence). The chain's CDR3 is CSASPLETQYF. The CDR3, as DNA: TGCAGTGCTAGCCCCCTGGAGACCCAGTACTTC.

The rearrangement links TRBV6-1 to TRBJ2-7; TRBD1 matches at 7 bases. The V and J ends lost 4 bases and 2 bases, in that order; junction bases with no gene match: 8. Per germline, CDR1 MNHNS and CDR2 SASEGT. The CDR3 has 15 residues. In nucleotides, the CDR3 is TGTGCCAGCAGTGCGGCGACAGGGAGCGCCTACGAGCAGTACTTC. Its protein is CASSAATGSAYEQYF.

The rearrangement links TRBV7-6 to TRBJ2-1, with TRBD2 matching 7 bases. V dropped 2 bases and J dropped 3; count of bases not matched to a gene: 7. CDR3 length: 16 residues. CDR1 is SGHVS and CDR2 is FNYEAQ in the germline V gene. The CDR3 region has the DNA TGTGCCAGCAGCTTATTAGGGCTAGCGGACTACAATGAGCAGTTCTTC. This sequence encodes CASSLLGLADYNEQFF. Complete variable domain (other parts from reference TRBV7-6 and TRBJ2-1): GAGVSQSPRYKVTKRGQDVALRCDPISGHVSLYWYRQALGQGPEFLTYFNYEAQQDKSGLPNDRFSAERPEGSISTLTIQRTEQRDSAMYRCASSLLGLADYNEQFFGPGTRLTVL.

CDR3 region: CASDGQFRRVDEQFF. The CDR3 DNA sequence: TGTGCCAGCGATGGACAGTTCCGCCGAGTCGATGAGCAGTTCTTC. V is TRBV2 and J is TRBJ2-1; maybe TRBD1 (6 bases). The CDR3 contains 15 residues. Germline V CDR1 and CDR2: SNHLY, FYNNEI. Trimming took 8 bases from V and 8 from J, leaving 22 bases between them.

V and J are TRBV7-2 and TRBJ1-5, with 9 bases identical to TRBD1. The V segment lost 5 bases and the J segment 4 bases; nucleotides outside the gene matches: 3. This CDR3 contains 14 residues. Looked up from germline, CDR1 is SGHTA and CDR2 is FQGNSA. CDR3 amino acids: CASSPGQGNQPQHF. The CDR3 coding sequence is TGTGCCAGCAGCCCAGGACAGGGGAATCAGCCCCAGCATTTT.

This clone was counted only a few times. The rearrangement joins TRBV10-3 to TRBJ2-2; possible D gene TRBD2, 6 bases. CDR3 length equals 15 residues. The germline gives CDR1 ENHRY, CDR2 SYGVKD. V was shortened by 6 bases and J by 4 bases, with 15 bases between the two germline ends. The CDR3 region is CAIRETSIRTGELFF. The CDR3 coding sequence is TGTGCCATCAGGGAGACTAGTATACGCACCGGGGAGCTGTTTTTT.

In this sample, this clone turned up a few times. The chain employs TRBV29-1 and TRBJ1-2; D is ambiguous. There are 11 residues in the CDR3. Germline V gene lookup returns CDR1 SQVTM and CDR2 ANQGSEA. Trimming removed 7 bases at V and 6 bases at J, with 12 bases between. The CDR3: CSAGGIDGYTF. CDR3 nucleotides: TGCAGCGCTGGAGGGATCGATGGCTACACCTTC. The entire variable domain, with the rest obtained from reference TRBV29-1 and TRBJ1-2, is as follows: SAVISQKPSRDICQRGTSLTIQCQVDSQVTMMFWYRQQPGQSLTLIATANQGSEATYESGFVIDKFPISRPNLTFSTLTVSNMSPEDSSIYLCSAGGIDGYTFGSGTRLTVV.

This chain joins TRBV30 and TRBJ2-5; unclear D gene. CDR1 and CDR2 (germline): GTSNPN, SVGIG (reference sequence). This CDR3 comprises 13 residues. Trimming cost V 0 bases and J 3 bases, with 8 bases left between them. The CDR3 DNA reads as TGTGCCTGGAGTGTTCTTAGTGAAGAGACCCAGTACTTC. Translating gives CAWSVLSEETQYF.

This chain links TRBV4-1 with TRBJ2-3; D may be TRBD2 (5 bases). The germline gives CDR1 MGHRA, CDR2 YSYEKL. V gave up 0 bases and J gave up 0 bases, with 16 bases separating them. There are 18 residues in the CDR3. The CDR3 spells CASSQDLGGGLSTDTQYF. The CDR3 coding sequence is TGCGCCAGCAGCCAAGATCTGGGCGGAGGCCTTAGCACAGATACGCAGTATTTT.

The chain couples TRBV9 to TRBJ1-1; D uncertain. Per the germline V gene, CDR1 is SGDLS and CDR2 is YYNGEE. Between the trimmed V and J ends, which lost 3 bases and 1 base, there was a span of 16 bases. The length of the CDR3 is 16 residues. DNA for the CDR3: TGTGCCAGCAGCGCCCTAGGTATGGGAACGAACACTGAAGCTTTCTTT. Encoded protein: CASSALGMGTNTEAFF.

The chain combines TRBV25-1 with TRBJ2-2, with 8 positions matching TRBD2. This CDR3 contains 17 residues. Germline CDR1 is MGHDK and CDR2 is SYGVNS. Trimming took 4 bases from V and 4 from J; bases not matched to a gene: 11. The CDR3 here is CASSGLMSGGPTGELFF. The CDR3, as DNA: TGTGCCAGCAGTGGGTTGATGAGCGGGGGCCCCACCGGGGAGCTGTTTTTT.

This chain uses TRBV29-1 with TRBJ1-5, with 10 bases matching TRBD1. After removal of 6 bases from V and 3 bases from J, the junction contained 5 bases not matched to a gene. CDR3 size: 14 residues. Germline V lookup: CDR1 SQVTM, CDR2 ANQGSEA. DNA for the CDR3: TGCAGCGTCGCGACAGGGGGCATCAATCAGCCCCAGCATTTT. The encoded protein is CSVATGGINQPQHF.

This chain connects TRBV5-6 to TRBJ2-5, with 15 nucleotides matching TRBD2. V lost 3 bases and J lost 11; bases outside the gene matches: 5. This CDR3 spans 14 amino acids. CDR1 is SGHDT, CDR2 YYEEEE, per germline. DNA for the CDR3: TGTGCCAGCAGCTCGGGACTAGCGGGGGGCGCGCAGTACTTC. It translates to CASSSGLAGGAQYF.